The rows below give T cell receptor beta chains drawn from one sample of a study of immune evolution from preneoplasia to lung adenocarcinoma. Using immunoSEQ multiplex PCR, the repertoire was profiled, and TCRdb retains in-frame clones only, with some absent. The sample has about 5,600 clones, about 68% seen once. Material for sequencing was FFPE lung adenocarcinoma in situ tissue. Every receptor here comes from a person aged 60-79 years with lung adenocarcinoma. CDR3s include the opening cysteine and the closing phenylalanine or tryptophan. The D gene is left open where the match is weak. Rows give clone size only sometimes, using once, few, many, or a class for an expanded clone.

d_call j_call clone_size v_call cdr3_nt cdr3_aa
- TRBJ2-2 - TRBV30 TGTGCCTGGAGGCATCCCCAGGGGATCGGGGAGCTGTTTTTT CAWRHPQGIGELFF
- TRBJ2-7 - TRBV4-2 TGTGCCAGCAGCCTCCCGGGGGCCTACGAGCAGTACTTC CASSLPGAYEQYF
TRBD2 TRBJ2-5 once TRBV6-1 TGTGCCAGCAGTGAACCGAGCGGGGGGTACCAAGAGACCCAGTACTTC CASSEPSGGYQETQYF
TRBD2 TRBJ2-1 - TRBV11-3 TGTGCCAGCAGCTTAGCCAGCGGGGCTTTTAATGAGCAGTTCTTC CASSLASGAFNEQFF
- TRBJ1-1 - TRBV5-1 TGCGCCAGCAGCTTCGGGTCTCCCCCCGAAGCTTTCTTT CASSFGSPPEAFF
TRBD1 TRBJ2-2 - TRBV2 TGTGCCAGCAGTGAGCCGGGACAGTCCACCGGGGAGCTGTTTTTT CASSEPGQSTGELFF
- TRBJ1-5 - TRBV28 TGTGCCAGCGTGGGGGCGAACAATCAGCCCCAGCATTTT CASVGANNQPQHF
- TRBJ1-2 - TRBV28 TGTGCCAGCAGTTCACAGGGTCCCAATGGCTACACCTTC CASSSQGPNGYTF
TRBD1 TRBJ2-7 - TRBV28 TGTGCCAGCAGTTCGACAGGGAGCCACGAGCAGTACTTC CASSSTGSHEQYF
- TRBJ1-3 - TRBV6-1 TGTGCCAGCAGTGAAGGGCAGACCTCTGGAAACACCATATATTTT CASSEGQTSGNTIYF
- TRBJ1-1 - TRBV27 TGTGCCAGCAGTTTATCGCCTGTGAACACTGAAGCTTTCTTT CASSLSPVNTEAFF
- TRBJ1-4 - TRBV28 TGTGCCAGCAGTACGGGTGGGAATGAAAAACTGTTTTTT CASSTGGNEKLFF
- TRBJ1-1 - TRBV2 TGTGCCACCCGTCTCAGGGTGACTGAAGCTTTCTTT CATRLRVTEAFF
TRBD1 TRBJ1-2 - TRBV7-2 TGTGCCAGCAGCAAACAAAAGACAGGGGCGCGGGGCTACACCTTC CASSKQKTGARGYTF
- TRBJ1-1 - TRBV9 TGTGCCAGCAGCGCGATCTCAGGGAACACTGAAGCTTTCTTT CASSAISGNTEAFF
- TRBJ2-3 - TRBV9 TGTGCCAGCAGCGTAGAAGTCACAGATACGCAGTATTTT CASSVEVTDTQYF
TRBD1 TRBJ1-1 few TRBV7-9 TGTGCCAGCACCACCGGGACAGGACTTTATGAAGCTTTCTTT CASTTGTGLYEAFF
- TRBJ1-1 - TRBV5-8 TGTGCCAGCAGCTTGCCGGGTCTACCTAACACTGAAGCTTTCTTT CASSLPGLPNTEAFF
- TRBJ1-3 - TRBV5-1 TGCGCCAGCAGCGGATCCGGGCCTCACTCTGGAAACACCATATATTTT CASSGSGPHSGNTIYF
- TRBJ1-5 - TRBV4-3 TGCGCCAGCAGCCAAGATACGGTCTACGGAGGCAATCAGCCCCAGCATTTT CASSQDTVYGGNQPQHF
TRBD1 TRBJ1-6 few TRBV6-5 TGTGCCAGCAGCACTACGGGGACAGGGAATTCACCCCTCCACTTT CASSTTGTGNSPLHF
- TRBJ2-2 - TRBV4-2 TGTGCCAGCAGCCAAGGGCGGGGAGCGAACACCGGGGAGCTGTTTTTT CASSQGRGANTGELFF
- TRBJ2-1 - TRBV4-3 TGCGCCAGCAGCCAAGTGGGGAGGGGGAGGGGTGAGCAGTTCTTC CASSQVGRGRGEQFF
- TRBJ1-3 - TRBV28 TGTGCCAGCAGTACCGGGGCAGCAACCGGGGGAAACACCATATATTTT CASSTGAATGGNTIYF
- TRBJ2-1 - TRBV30 TGTGCCTGGAGCCCCGGGTGGGGGGGGGCCGCTGAGCAGTTCTTC CAWSPGWGGAAEQFF
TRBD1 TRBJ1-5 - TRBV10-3 TGTGCCATCAGTGGGGGGGACAGGGTGCAGCCCCAGCATTTT CAISGGDRVQPQHF
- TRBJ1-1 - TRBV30 TGTGCCTGGATCAGGGGCCCTGAAGCTTTCTTT CAWIRGPEAFF
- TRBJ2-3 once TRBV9 TGTGCCAGCAGCGACCACACAGATACGCAGTATTTT CASSDHTDTQYF
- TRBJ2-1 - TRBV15 TGTGCCACCAGCAGTGAACAGGGTAAACAGTTCTTC CATSSEQGKQFF
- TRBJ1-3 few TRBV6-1 TGTGCCAGCAGTCAACATCAAGGAAACACCATATATTTT CASSQHQGNTIYF
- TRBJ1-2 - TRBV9 TGTGCCAGCGAGAGGAACTATGGCTACACCTTC CASERNYGYTF
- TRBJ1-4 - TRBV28 TGTGCCAGCAGTTTGACAGGCAGAACAACTAATGAAAAACTGTTTTTT CASSLTGRTTNEKLFF
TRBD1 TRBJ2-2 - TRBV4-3 TGCGCCAGCAGCCGGGGACAGGGGGACACCGGGGAGCTGTTTTTT CASSRGQGDTGELFF
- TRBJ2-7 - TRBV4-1 TGCGCCAGCAGCCAAGTTTCCGGGGCTCCCTCCTACGAGCAGTACTTC CASSQVSGAPSYEQYF
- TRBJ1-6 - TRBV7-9 TGTGCCAGCAGCACCAATAATTCACCCCTCCACTTT CASSTNNSPLHF
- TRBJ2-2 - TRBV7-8 TGTGCCAGCAGCTTAGCGGCAGGGGTTGCCGGGGAGCTGTTTTTT CASSLAAGVAGELFF
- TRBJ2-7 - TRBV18 TGTGCCAGCTCCCCGCAGAGCGATAGCTCCTACGAGCAGTACTTC CASSPQSDSSYEQYF
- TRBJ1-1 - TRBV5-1 TGCGCCAGCAGCTTGGTCGGCTTGAACACTGAAGCTTTCTTT CASSLVGLNTEAFF
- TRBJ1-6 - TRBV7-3 TGTGCCAGCAGCCCAATTCAAGGTTCACCCCTCCACTTT CASSPIQGSPLHF
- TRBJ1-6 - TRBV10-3 TGTGCCATCAGTGAAGGGCCCGGTCGCAATTCACCCCTCCACTTT CAISEGPGRNSPLHF
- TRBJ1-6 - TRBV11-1 TGTGCCAGCAGCTTAATCGACGGAGGAAATTCACCCCTCCACTTT CASSLIDGGNSPLHF
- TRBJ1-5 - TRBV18 TGTGCCAGCTCACCCCAGGGGCGCGGCCAGCCCCAGCATTTT CASSPQGRGQPQHF
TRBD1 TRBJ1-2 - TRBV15 TGTGCCACCAGCAGCTTACAGGGGTTCGGCTACACCTTC CATSSLQGFGYTF
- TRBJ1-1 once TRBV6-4 TGTGCCAGCAGTAGTGGCCCTGGCACTGAAGCTTTCTTT CASSSGPGTEAFF
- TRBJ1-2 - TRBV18 TGTGCCAGCTCACCACAAACAGACTATGGCTACACCTTC CASSPQTDYGYTF
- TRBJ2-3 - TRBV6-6 TGTGCCAGCATCCGGACTATCCGCACAGATACGCAGTATTTT CASIRTIRTDTQYF
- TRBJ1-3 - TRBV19 TGTGCCAGTAGATGGACTTCTTCAGTGATCTCTGGAAACACCATATATTTT CASRWTSSVISGNTIYF
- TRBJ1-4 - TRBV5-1 TGCGCCAGCAGCTTGGTGCGGGCAACTAATGAAAAACTGTTTTTT CASSLVRATNEKLFF
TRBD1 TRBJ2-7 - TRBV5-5 TGTGCCAGCAGCCGCGGGACAGGGACCTACGAGCAGTACTTC CASSRGTGTYEQYF
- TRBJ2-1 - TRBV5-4 TGTGCCAGCAGTGCCTCCCGGGACGGTAGAAATGAGCAGTTCTTC CASSASRDGRNEQFF
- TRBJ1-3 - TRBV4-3 TGCGCCAGCAGCCAAGATACCTGGACTGTAAATGGAAACACCATATATTTT CASSQDTWTVNGNTIYF
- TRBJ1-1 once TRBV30 TGTGCCTGGAGTAGGGGGATAACTGAAGCTTTCTTT CAWSRGITEAFF
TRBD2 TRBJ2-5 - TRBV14 TGTGCCAGCAGCCCCCGGACTAGCATACGCCAAGAGACCCAGTACTTC CASSPRTSIRQETQYF
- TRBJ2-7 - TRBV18 TGTGCCAGCTCACCACCGGGACTGTCCTTCTTC CASSPPGLSFF
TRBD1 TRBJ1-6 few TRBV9 TGTGCCAGCAGCGGAGCACAGGGGGCGAATTCACCCCTCCACTTT CASSGAQGANSPLHF